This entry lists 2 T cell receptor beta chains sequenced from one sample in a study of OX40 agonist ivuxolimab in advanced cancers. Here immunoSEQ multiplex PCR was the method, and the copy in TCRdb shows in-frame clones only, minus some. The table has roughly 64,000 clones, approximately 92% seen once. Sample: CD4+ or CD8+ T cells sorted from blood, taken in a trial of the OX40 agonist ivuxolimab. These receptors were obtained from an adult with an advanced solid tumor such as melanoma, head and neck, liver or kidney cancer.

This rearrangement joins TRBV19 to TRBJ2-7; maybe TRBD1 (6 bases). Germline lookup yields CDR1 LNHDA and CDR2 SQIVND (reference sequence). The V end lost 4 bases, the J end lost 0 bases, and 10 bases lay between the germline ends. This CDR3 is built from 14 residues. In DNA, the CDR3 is TGTGCCAGTAGTACAACAGGGAGCTCCTACGAGCAGTACTTC. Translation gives CASSTTGSSYEQYF.

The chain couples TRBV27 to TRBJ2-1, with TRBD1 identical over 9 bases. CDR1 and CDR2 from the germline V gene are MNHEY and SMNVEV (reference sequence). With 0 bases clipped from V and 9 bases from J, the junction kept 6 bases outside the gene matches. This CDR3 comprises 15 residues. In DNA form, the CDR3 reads TGTGCCAGCAGTTTATCGGGACAGGGCCTACCTGAGCAGTTCTTC. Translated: CASSLSGQGLPEQFF.